This T cell receptor beta chain was found in a study of OX40 agonist ivuxolimab in advanced cancers. Study context: Intravenous ivuxolimab was administered to patients every 2 weeks at 0.01 to 10 mg/kg. Dose-escalation cases comprised hepatocellular carcinoma, melanoma, renal cell or head and neck cancer. In three patients, partial responses were observed, one with hepatocellular carcinoma and two with cutaneous melanoma. Study-level results: Part of the nonresponder group also had normalized T-cell clonal expansion that was low.

Here immunoSEQ multiplex PCR was the method, and the copy in TCRdb shows in-frame clones only, minus some. The sample contains about 62,000 clones, roughly 87% of which appear only once. As to this clone: Its antigen remains unknown.

The sample here was CD4+ or CD8+ T cells sorted from blood, taken in a trial of the OX40 agonist ivuxolimab. The origin of this receptor is an adult with an advanced solid tumor such as melanoma, head and neck, liver or kidney cancer.

This CDR3 is CASSPDGLAGTAEQFF. The CDR3 DNA reads TGTGCCAGCAGCCCGGACGGACTAGCGGGGACGGCTGAGCAGTTCTTC. The chain couples TRBV11-3 to TRBJ2-1, with 12 bases fitting TRBD2. In germline, CDR1 is SGHNT, CDR2 YENEEA. V shed 5 bases, J shed 9 bases, and the junction held 11 bases outside the gene matches. The CDR3 covers 16 residues.